This T cell receptor beta chain was sequenced in a study of early T cells in non-severe SARS-CoV-2 infection. Study-level information: Whole-blood bulk RNA, unsorted, was sequenced, and chains were unpaired.

This clonotype showed up just a few times. MiXCR was run by TCRdb on the 5' RACE reads, yielding one entry per CDR3 protein. Of about 80,000 distinct CDR3 sequences in the sample, 5% are singletons; the top ten hold around 6.6%. Looked up from germline, CDR1 is SQVTM and CDR2 is ANQGSEA. Trimming removed 3 bases from V and 3 bases from J, with 12 bases in between. The CDR3 extends over 14 amino acids. The chain couples TRBV29-1 to TRBJ2-1, with D perhaps matching TRBD1 (5 bases). Sequenced material: whole blood, taken at baseline. The origin of this receptor is an adult who was a healthcare worker with PCR-confirmed SARS-CoV-2 infection or an uninfected control (not recorded which). The CDR3 spells CSVESQGYYNEQFF. CDR3 sequence (DNA): TGCAGCGTTGAGTCCCAGGGCTACTACAATGAGCAGTTCTTC.